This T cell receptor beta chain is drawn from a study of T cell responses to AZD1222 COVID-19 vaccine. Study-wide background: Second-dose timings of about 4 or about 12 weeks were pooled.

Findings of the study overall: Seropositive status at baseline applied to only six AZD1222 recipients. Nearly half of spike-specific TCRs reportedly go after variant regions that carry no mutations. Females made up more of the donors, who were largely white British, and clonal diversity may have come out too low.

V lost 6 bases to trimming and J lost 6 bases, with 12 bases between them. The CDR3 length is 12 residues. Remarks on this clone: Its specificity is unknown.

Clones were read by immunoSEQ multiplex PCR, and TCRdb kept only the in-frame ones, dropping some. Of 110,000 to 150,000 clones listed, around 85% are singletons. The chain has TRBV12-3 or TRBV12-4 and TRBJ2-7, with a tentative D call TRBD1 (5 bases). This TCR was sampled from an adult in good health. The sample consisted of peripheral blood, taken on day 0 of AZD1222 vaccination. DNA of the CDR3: TGTGCCAGCAGCCAAGGGGTGCTCGAGCAGTACTTC. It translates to CASSQGVLEQYF.